These T cell receptor beta chains were read from a single sample in a study of blood T cell repertoires in COVID-19. Clones were read by immunoSEQ multiplex PCR, and TCRdb kept only the in-frame ones, dropping some. Of 90,000 to 100,000 clones listed, around 84% are singletons. Material: peripheral blood. The receptors here all came from a man older than 75 with acute or convalescent COVID-19. Both conserved end residues are part of each CDR3. A D gene is named only where the DNA matches it firmly. Some rows mark clone size as missing; the rest say once, few, many or name a class of expanded clone.

v_gene	abundance	d_gene	j_gene	CDR3nt	CDR3aa
TRBV5-1	NA	TRBD1	TRBJ1-2	TGCGCCAGCAGCCTAACAGGGGACATACGGAGTGACTACACCTTC	CASSLTGDIRSDYTF
TRBV3-1/TRBV3-2	NA	NA	TRBJ2-5	TGTGCCAGCAGCCACGGTGAAGAGACCCAGTACTTC	CASSHGEETQYF
TRBV29-1	NA	NA	TRBJ2-2	TGCAGCGTTGAACGACAGCCAGGGGGGGAGCTGTTTTTT	CSVERQPGGELFF
TRBV7-2	once	NA	TRBJ2-5	TGTGCCAGCAGCCCCCAAGAGACTACACGGACCCAGTACTTC	CASSPQETTRTQYF
TRBV10-3	NA	NA	TRBJ1-2	TGTGCCATCAGTCCCTTTCCGACAGGTTCTAACTATGGCTACACCTTC	CAISPFPTGSNYGYTF
TRBV3-1/TRBV3-2	NA	NA	TRBJ2-3	TGTGCCAGCAGCTTACGACCCCCGTTACCGCCGAGCGGGAGCACAGATACGCAGTATTTT	CASSLRPPLPPSGSTDTQYF
TRBV3-1/TRBV3-2	NA	TRBD2	TRBJ2-1	TGTGCCAGCAGCCAAGACCCTAGCGGGAGCGGCAATGAGCAGTTCTTC	CASSQDPSGSGNEQFF
TRBV7-3	NA	NA	TRBJ1-1	TGTGCCAGCAGCTTAGCGGAGGGTGGTGAAGCTTTCTTT	CASSLAEGGEAFF
TRBV27	few	NA	TRBJ2-6	TGTGCCAGCAGCCCGGGACACAACTCTGGGGCCAACGTCCTGACTTTC	CASSPGHNSGANVLTF
TRBV5-1	NA	TRBD1	TRBJ1-1	TGCGCCAGCAGCCAGGACAGGGGGCTATTGAACACTGAAGCTTTCTTT	CASSQDRGLLNTEAFF
TRBV5-1	NA	TRBD1	TRBJ1-4	TGCGCCAGCAGCCGGGACAGGGGCGGGGAAAAACTGTTTTTT	CASSRDRGGEKLFF
TRBV5-1	NA	NA	TRBJ1-2	TGCGCCAGCAGCTTGGAAAAACTTCAGGATGGCTACACCTTC	CASSLEKLQDGYTF
TRBV18	NA	NA	TRBJ2-7	TGTGCCAGCTCACCAATTATGGGGAGCAAGAGCTCCTACGAGCAGTACTTC	CASSPIMGSKSSYEQYF
TRBV23-1	NA	TRBD1	TRBJ1-2	TGCGCCAAGTCTAGGGGGCTTGCGGATGGCTACACCTTC	CAKSRGLADGYTF
TRBV25-1	NA	NA	TRBJ2-7	TGTGCCAGCAGTGGGGAGTACGAGCAGTACTTC	CASSGEYEQYF
TRBV24-1	NA	NA	TRBJ2-5	TGTGCCACCAGCAGGGACCAAGAGACCCAGTACTTC	CATSRDQETQYF
TRBV19	NA	TRBD1	TRBJ1-2	TGTGCCAGTAGTCGATCTCATGGACAGGGGGTTACCTACTATGGCTACACCTTC	CASSRSHGQGVTYYGYTF
TRBV28	once	NA	TRBJ1-1	TGTGCCAGCACGGGGGGAATTGAAGCTTTCTTT	CASTGGIEAFF
TRBV7-2	NA	TRBD1	TRBJ2-5	TGTGCCAGCAGCCCCGGACAGGTTCGGACAGAGACCCAGTACTTC	CASSPGQVRTETQYF
TRBV30	NA	TRBD1	TRBJ1-4	TGTGCCTGGAGCGGGACAGGGAATGAAAAACTGTTTTTT	CAWSGTGNEKLFF
TRBV6-5	NA	NA	TRBJ1-1	TGTGCCAGCAGTTACGAGGGTATTACGAACACTGAAGCTTTCTTT	CASSYEGITNTEAFF
TRBV9	once	TRBD1	TRBJ1-2	TGTGCCAGCAGCGTAGGCCGGGACAGCCTCTATGGCTACACCTTC	CASSVGRDSLYGYTF